This entry concerns a single T cell receptor beta chain. This CDR3 spans 15 amino acids. V trimming: 5 bases; J trimming: 4 bases; junction bases outside the gene matches: 10. CDR1 LNHDA and CDR2 SQIVND come from the germline V gene (reference sequence). These data come from a study of blood T cell repertoires in COVID-19. Study-wide background: Whether acute or convalescent, the COVID-19 samples came from the United States, Italy and Spain. Nucleic acid was either cDNA or gDNA, and it came from T cells, B-cell-depleted T cells, or PBMCs.

Original data processing: It was from reference gene primer amplification that nucleated cell counts were estimated. Some clones are missing from TCRdb's copy, which holds only in-frame ones; the method was immunoSEQ multiplex PCR. V and J calls plus clone size are reproduced from that table; the DNA served to infer D and trimming. The sample lists around 70,000 clones; about nine tenths were seen once. The chain has TRBV19 and TRBJ1-1, with 7 bases that match TRBD1. The sequence came from a woman aged 18-29 years with acute or convalescent COVID-19. The sequencing input was peripheral blood. Here the CDR3 DNA reads TGTGCCAGTAGTTGGGCAGGGGGAAAGCGCACTGAAGCTTTCTTT. Protein: CASSWAGGKRTEAFF.